The text below deals with one T cell receptor beta chain. Its target is unknown. These data are taken from a study of T cell responses to AZD1222 COVID-19 vaccine. Findings and caveats of the study: Most donors were white British, females outnumbered males, and clonal diversity was possibly underestimated. Rises in breadth and depth of Spike-specific TCRs came after two AZD1222 doses. It was only 6 or 7 AZD1222 recipients who were seropositive at baseline.

Assay used: immunoSEQ multiplex PCR; TCRdb lists only in-frame clones, some missing. The sample comprises approximately 150,000 clones, approximately 89% of which are singletons, and around 1.3% rests with the top ten. With 0 bases clipped from V and 4 bases from J, the junction kept 5 bases outside the gene matches. This CDR3 region has 16 residues. Germline CDR1 and CDR2: SGDLS and YYNGEE. This receptor was taken from an adult who received the AZD1222 COVID-19 vaccine. The genes are TRBV9 and TRBJ2-7, with 12 positions matching TRBD1. The sequenced sample was peripheral blood, obtained 28 days after the second AZD1222 dose. The CDR3 protein is CASSVAGQGASYEQYF. The CDR3 DNA follows: TGTGCCAGCAGCGTAGCGGGACAGGGGGCGTCGTACGAGCAGTACTTC.